This is a list of T cell receptor beta chains from one sample in a study of T cell responses to AZD1222 COVID-19 vaccine. The table came from immunoSEQ multiplex PCR; TCRdb's copy has only in-frame clones and leaves some out. Here the sample spans 80,000 to 90,000 clones, roughly 90% being singletons. The sequencing used peripheral blood, collected on day 0 of AZD1222 vaccination. These receptors were obtained from an adult in good health. Both conserved end residues are part of each CDR3. D genes are given only for firm matches. A clone size is listed for some rows: how often the clone was seen (once, few, many), or a class if it is expanded.

D	J	V	size	CDR3	DNA
TRBD1	TRBJ1-2	TRBV5-8	.	CASSRPGQGLGYTF	TGTGCCAGCAGCCGTCCGGGACAGGGACTAGGCTACACCTTC
.	TRBJ2-3	TRBV12-3/TRBV12-4	.	CASSSWGDTQYF	TGTGCCAGCAGTTCTTGGGGAGATACGCAGTATTTT
.	TRBJ1-1	TRBV19	.	CASTQGFGTEAFF	TGTGCCTCGACCCAGGGCTTTGGGACTGAAGCTTTCTTT
.	TRBJ2-3	TRBV6-6	.	CASSYRSGTDTQYF	TGTGCCAGCAGTTACCGTTCCGGCACAGATACGCAGTATTTT
.	TRBJ2-7	TRBV2	.	CASRGSTGADEQYF	TGTGCCAGCAGAGGGAGTACGGGGGCCGACGAGCAGTACTTC
TRBD1	TRBJ1-2	TRBV25-1	.	CASSESGTGGAHYGYTF	TGTGCCAGCAGTGAATCCGGGACAGGGGGCGCACACTATGGCTACACCTTC
TRBD2	TRBJ2-7	TRBV3-1/TRBV3-2	.	CASSLKGTSDEQYF	TGTGCCAGCAGCCTAAAAGGGACTAGCGACGAGCAGTACTTC
.	TRBJ2-2	TRBV12-3/TRBV12-4	.	CVTESTNTGELFF	TGTGTGACCGAGTCCACGAACACCGGGGAGCTGTTTTTT
.	TRBJ1-2	TRBV29-1	.	CSVSTGVGYGYTF	TGCAGCGTGTCCACCGGGGTTGGCTATGGCTACACCTTC
.	TRBJ1-2	TRBV6-5	.	CASSRTGSSGYTF	TGTGCCAGCAGTCGAACAGGGTCTAGTGGCTACACCTTC
TRBD1	TRBJ1-1	TRBV19	.	CASSMGSTGILNTEAFF	TGTGCCAGTAGTATGGGTTCGACAGGGATCCTGAACACTGAAGCTTTCTTT
TRBD1	TRBJ1-2	TRBV27	few	CASSAPGTGTYGYTF	TGTGCCAGCAGTGCCCCCGGGACAGGGACCTATGGCTACACCTTC
TRBD2	TRBJ2-1	TRBV5-1	.	CASSISGTEQFF	TGCGCCAGCAGCATTAGCGGGACCGAGCAGTTCTTC
TRBD2	TRBJ2-3	TRBV7-9	.	CASSLGLAGEGDTQYF	TGTGCCAGCAGCTTAGGGCTAGCGGGAGAGGGAGATACGCAGTATTTT
.	TRBJ1-2	TRBV7-9	.	CASSQASYGYTF	TGTGCCAGCAGCCAGGCCTCCTACGGCTACACCTTC
.	TRBJ2-1	TRBV4-3	.	CASSHAGYNEQFF	TGCGCCAGCAGCCATGCAGGGTACAATGAGCAGTTCTTC
TRBD1	TRBJ1-1	TRBV10-3	.	CATQGAENTEAFF	TGTGCCACTCAGGGGGCAGAGAACACTGAAGCTTTCTTT
.	TRBJ2-1	TRBV6-1	.	CASSDWGGGSSYNEQFF	TGTGCCAGCAGTGACTGGGGGGGCGGCAGCTCCTACAATGAGCAGTTCTTC
.	TRBJ2-2	TRBV12-3/TRBV12-4	once	CATWGASTGELFF	TGTGCCACTTGGGGGGCTAGCACCGGGGAGCTGTTTTTT
.	TRBJ1-2	TRBV6-5	few	CASSYSATQPGYGYTF	TGTGCCAGCAGTTACTCGGCCACCCAACCCGGCTATGGCTACACCTTC
.	TRBJ2-7	TRBV2	.	CASSEGKVYEQYF	TGTGCCAGCAGTGAGGGGAAAGTTTACGAGCAGTACTTC
.	TRBJ2-3	TRBV13	.	CASSLGTGNTDTQYF	TGTGCCAGCAGCTTAGGAACCGGGAATACAGATACGCAGTATTTT
.	TRBJ1-2	TRBV7-2	.	CASSSGQSAMGGYTF	TGTGCCAGCAGCTCTGGACAGTCTGCCATGGGGGGCTACACCTTC
.	TRBJ1-2	TRBV7-6	.	CASSLTAGANYGYTF	TGTGCCAGCAGCTTAACGGCAGGAGCTAACTATGGCTACACCTTC
TRBD2	TRBJ2-5	TRBV3-1/TRBV3-2	once	CASSQDSGASGTQYF	TGTGCCAGCAGCCAAGATTCGGGCGCAAGCGGGACGCAGTACTTC
.	TRBJ2-3	TRBV6-2/TRBV6-3	.	CASSGNNYRTDTQYF	TGTGCCAGCAGTGGTAATAACTACCGAACAGATACGCAGTATTTT
TRBD1	TRBJ1-2	TRBV15	.	CATSRDRNRGVGYTF	TGTGCCACCAGCAGAGATCGGAACAGGGGGGTCGGCTACACCTTC
TRBD1	TRBJ1-3	TRBV18	.	CASSPPGTANSGNTIYF	TGTGCCAGCTCACCACCCGGGACAGCGAACTCTGGAAACACCATATATTTT
TRBD2	TRBJ2-7	TRBV18	.	CASSPLELAEPSDF	TGTGCCAGCTCACCTTTGGAACTAGCGGAACCCTCTGACTTC
TRBD2	TRBJ2-7	TRBV11-3	.	CASSPGTSGSYEQYF	TGTGCCAGCAGCCCGGGGACTAGCGGGAGTTACGAGCAGTACTTC
.	TRBJ1-2	TRBV7-2	.	CASSPDGGYGYTF	TGTGCCAGCAGCCCGGACGGGGGCTATGGCTACACCTTC
.	TRBJ2-6	TRBV6-5	.	CASRRSGANVPTF	TGTGCCAGCAGGCGGTCTGGGGCCAACGTCCCGACTTTC
TRBD1	TRBJ1-2	TRBV3-1/TRBV3-2	.	CASSHHVGQSSYGYTF	TGTGCCAGCAGCCACCACGTGGGACAGTCCTCCTATGGCTACACCTTC
.	TRBJ1-1	TRBV7-9	few	CASSLDALHGGTEAFF	TGTGCCAGCAGCTTAGATGCTTTACACGGAGGCACTGAAGCTTTCTTT
TRBD1	TRBJ2-1	TRBV11-2	.	CASSLVGGQGSNEQFF	TGTGCCAGCAGCTTAGTTGGGGGACAGGGTAGCAATGAGCAGTTCTTC
.	TRBJ2-2	TRBV19	.	CASSWGAGELFF	TGTGCCAGTAGTTGGGGTGCCGGGGAGCTGTTTTTT
TRBD1	TRBJ2-2	TRBV4-3	.	CASSHLTGEAGELFF	TGCGCCAGCAGCCACCTAACAGGGGAAGCCGGGGAGCTGTTTTTT
TRBD1	TRBJ2-3	TRBV7-9	.	CASSRTGVGTDTQYF	TGTGCCAGCAGCCGGACAGGGGTTGGCACAGATACGCAGTATTTT
.	TRBJ1-2	TRBV5-1	once	CASSLDRVDYGYTF	TGCGCCAGCAGCTTGGATAGGGTAGACTATGGCTACACCTTC
TRBD1	TRBJ1-2	TRBV9	.	CASSSGQGIPNYGYTF	TGTGCCAGCAGCTCGGGACAGGGGATTCCTAACTATGGCTACACCTTC
.	TRBJ1-2	TRBV30	.	CAWDGPALRYGYTF	TGTGCCTGGGACGGCCCAGCCTTGAGATATGGCTACACCTTC
TRBD1	TRBJ1-3	TRBV7-2	.	CASSSRQTGTGNTIYF	TGTGCCAGCAGCTCGCGGCAGACAGGGACTGGAAACACCATATATTTT
TRBD1	TRBJ1-2	TRBV5-1	.	CASSFGQGGRGYTF	TGCGCCAGCAGTTTCGGACAGGGAGGTCGTGGCTACACCTTC
.	TRBJ1-5	TRBV9	.	CASSVVSSFPLSKKPQHF	TGTGCCAGCAGCGTAGTCTCTTCTTTTCCCCTCTCAAAGAAGCCCCAGCATTTT
TRBD1	TRBJ2-3	TRBV18	.	CASSPTGVASTDTQYF	TGTGCCAGCTCACCCACAGGGGTAGCGAGCACAGATACGCAGTATTTT
.	TRBJ1-2	TRBV18	.	CASSPLLDVAGYTF	TGTGCCAGCTCACCACTTTTGGACGTGGCTGGCTACACCTTC
.	TRBJ1-2	TRBV3-1/TRBV3-2	once	CASSSRGPTGYGYTF	TGTGCCAGCAGCAGCCGGGGCCCCACGGGGTATGGCTACACCTTC
.	TRBJ1-3	TRBV3-1/TRBV3-2	.	CASSQVRGSGNTIYF	TGTGCCAGCAGCCAAGTTCGGGGTTCTGGAAACACCATATATTTT